This T cell receptor beta chain was sequenced for a study of graft-versus-host responses after intestinal transplantation. By share, this clone counts as medium-sized. Measured with immunoSEQ multiplex PCR; TCRdb has only the in-frame clones, and not every one. Of about 20,000 clones in the sample, under 50% were seen once. The study plated around 200,000 CFSE-labeled responders with around 200,000 irradiated, violet-dye-labeled stimulators. The V gene's germline CDR1 is MNHEY and CDR2 SVGAGI. The CDR3 is 15 residues long. The V and J ends lost 4 bases and 4 bases, in that order; junction bases with no gene match: 8.

V is TRBV6-5 and J is TRBJ1-1, with TRBD1 matching 8 bases. The TCR comes from a human patient who received an intestinal transplant. The sequenced sample was alloreactive CD4+ T cells from a mixed lymphocyte reaction culture, obtained before intestinal transplant. Indicated subset: CFSE-low proliferating T cells sorted from approximately 6-day pre-transplant mixed lymphocyte reaction (GvH or HvG direction). The CDR3 coding sequence is TGTGCCAGCAGTTTCTTCAGGGGGCGCGGCACTGAAGCTTTCTTT. Translation gives CASSFFRGRGTEAFF.